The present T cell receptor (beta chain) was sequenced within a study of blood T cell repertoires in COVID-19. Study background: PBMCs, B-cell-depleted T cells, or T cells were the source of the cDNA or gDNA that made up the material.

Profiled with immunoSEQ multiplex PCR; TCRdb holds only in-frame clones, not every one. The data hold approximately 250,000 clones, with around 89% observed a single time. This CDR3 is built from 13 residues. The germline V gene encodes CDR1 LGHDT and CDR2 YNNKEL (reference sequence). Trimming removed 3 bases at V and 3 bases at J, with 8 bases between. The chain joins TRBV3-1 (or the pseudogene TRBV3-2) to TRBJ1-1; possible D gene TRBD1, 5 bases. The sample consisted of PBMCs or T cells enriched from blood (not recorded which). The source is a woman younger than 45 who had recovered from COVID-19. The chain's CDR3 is CASSQTRDTEAFF. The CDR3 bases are TGTGCCAGCAGCCAGACCAGGGACACTGAAGCTTTCTTT.